The next 25 T cell receptor beta chains were all read from a single sample in a study of identical twins. TCRdb re-derived calls from the 5' RACE reads in MiXCR, one entry per CDR3 protein. The sample lists 250,000 or so distinct CDR3 sequences, about 13% occurring once. This sample was also put to use in a study of yellow fever vaccine responses in identical twins.

Sample: memory (CD45RO+) T cells sorted from blood. Source of these receptors: a woman under 30 in good health.

This clonotype appeared a few times. This rearrangement joins TRBV6-2 or TRBV6-3 to TRBJ1-1, with D possibly TRBD1 on 5 matching bases. The ends were cut back, 0 bases at V and 3 bases at J, with 14 bases in the middle. From germline, CDR1 is MNHEY and CDR2 SVGEGT. This CDR3 has 16 amino acids. The CDR3 sequence is CASSYSPQGGDTEAFF. The CDR3 bases are TGTGCCAGCAGTTACTCCCCCCAGGGAGGGGACACTGAAGCTTTCTTT.

In its sample, this clonotype was seen a few times. V usage is TRBV7-9 and J usage is TRBJ2-1; D is ambiguous. Per germline, CDR1 SEHNR and CDR2 FQNEAQ (reference sequence). The V end was cut by 6 bases, the J end by 5 bases, with 11 bases between. CDR3 length: 13 residues. CDR3 region: CASSLAVDNEQFF. For the CDR3, the DNA is TGTGCCAGCAGTCTGGCTGTGGACAATGAGCAGTTCTTC.

This clonotype was seen many times. This chain links TRBV27 with TRBJ2-3, with D unresolved. CDR1 and CDR2 (germline): MNHEY, SMNVEV (reference sequence). The V end was cut by 4 bases, the J end by 2 bases, with 16 bases between. The CDR3 is 16 amino acids. CDR3 loop: CASSSGFGGLTDTQYF. Written as DNA, the CDR3 is TGTGCCAGCAGTTCGGGCTTTGGTGGGCTCACAGATACGCAGTATTTT.

This chain uses TRBV11-2 with TRBJ2-7; no clear D. The CDR3 extends over 14 amino acids. Germline CDR1 SGHAT, CDR2 FQNNGV. V shed 1 base and J shed 4 bases, with 11 bases lying between them. The CDR3 coding sequence is TGTGCCAGCAGCTTAGTGGCTTACGGATACGAGCAGTACTTC. Protein sequence: CASSLVAYGYEQYF.

This chain links TRBV5-4 with TRBJ2-7, with 10 positions matching TRBD1. The CDR3 covers 15 residues. V lost 1 base to trimming and J lost 4 bases; unmatched junction nucleotides: 5. CDR1 SGHNT and CDR2 YYREEE come from the germline V gene (reference sequence). This chain's CDR3 is CASSLRDRGIYEQYF. For the CDR3, the DNA is TGTGCCAGCAGCTTGAGGGACAGGGGTATTTACGAGCAGTACTTC.

V usage is TRBV28 and J usage is TRBJ2-3; D is possibly TRBD1 or TRBD2 (7 bases each). Germline lookup yields CDR1 MDHEN and CDR2 SYDVKM. The ends were cut back, 7 bases at V and 6 bases at J, with 17 bases in the middle. This CDR3 is 14 amino acids long. The CDR3 DNA sequence: TGTGCCAGCAACAAGGCAGGGGGAGGGGATACGCAGTATTTT. Translating it yields CASNKAGGGDTQYF.

This clonotype came up a few times. CDR3 in amino acids: CASSVRGPGETQYF. Written as DNA, the CDR3 is TGTGCCAGCAGTGTTAGGGGGCCGGGCGAGACCCAGTACTTC. The J gene is TRBJ2-5, the V gene TRBV6-1; 7 bases align to TRBD1. CDR1 and CDR2 from the germline V gene are MNHNS and SASEGT. CDR3 length: 14 amino acids. Trimming cost V 4 bases and J 5 bases; bases outside gene matches: 7.

This clonotype was counted a few times. V gene TRBV10-3 combines with J gene TRBJ2-1; D may be TRBD2 (6 bases). CDR3 length equals 15 residues. Trimming shortened V by 9 bases and J by 0 bases, and 15 bases separated the two germline ends. Looked up from germline, CDR1 is ENHRY and CDR2 is SYGVKD. DNA for the CDR3: TGTGCCATGGGATTGGCCGGGAGCTCCTACAATGAGCAGTTCTTC. Protein: CAMGLAGSSYNEQFF.

The V gene is TRBV4-2, the J gene TRBJ2-1; 12 bases match TRBD2. CDR3 length: 19 amino acids. V shed 4 bases, J shed 4 bases, and the junction held 14 bases outside the gene matches. Germline V lookup: CDR1 LGHNA, CDR2 YNFKEQ. The CDR3 sequence: CASSPSRWTSGTLYNEQFF. In DNA, the CDR3 is TGTGCCAGCAGCCCAAGCCGATGGACTAGCGGGACCCTATACAATGAGCAGTTCTTC.

The chain employs TRBV7-8 and TRBJ2-2; 9 positions match TRBD1. V lost 1 base to trimming and J lost 6 bases; unmatched junction nucleotides: 9. The length of the CDR3 is 17 residues. The germline V gene has CDR1 SGHVS and CDR2 FQNEAQ. The CDR3 sequence: CASSLVGGTGFSGELFF. As DNA, the CDR3 is TGTGCCAGCAGCTTAGTTGGTGGGACAGGGTTTTCCGGGGAGCTGTTTTTT.

The chain recombines TRBV7-8 with TRBJ1-4, with a tentative D call TRBD1 (5 bases). V was clipped by 1 base and J by 2 bases, with 8 bases between them. The CDR3 consists of 15 residues. Looked up from germline, CDR1 is SGHVS and CDR2 is FQNEAQ. For the CDR3, the DNA is TGTGCCAGCAGCTTAGTCTACAGGACTAATGAAAAACTGTTTTTT. Translated, it gives CASSLVYRTNEKLFF.

CDR3 region: CASSLRLRDSIYF. In nucleotides, the CDR3 is TGTGCCAGCAGCCTCCGCCTCCGGGACAGTATATACTTC. This chain links TRBV7-9 with TRBJ2-5; 7 nucleotides line up with TRBD1. The ends lost 5 bases at V and 14 bases at J; junction bases unmatched: 14. The V gene's germline CDR1 is SEHNR and CDR2 FQNEAQ (reference sequence). The CDR3 runs to 13 residues.

There are a few counts of this clonotype. J is TRBJ2-3 and V is TRBV3-1, with 8 bases lining up with TRBD1. The germline V gene has CDR1 LGHDT and CDR2 YNNKEL (reference sequence). The ends lost 1 base at V and 1 base at J; junction bases unmatched: 7. CDR3 length: 17 residues. CDR3 residues: CASSQGMSDRGTDTQYF. The CDR3, as DNA: TGTGCCAGCAGCCAAGGGATGTCGGACAGGGGCACAGATACGCAGTATTTT.

A few counts support this clonotype. The chain has TRBV6-1 and TRBJ2-5; 7 bases fit TRBD2. CDR1 and CDR2 (germline): MNHNS, SASEGT. With V trimmed by 4 bases and J by 4 bases, 6 bases remained unmatched. The CDR3 extends over 14 amino acids. The CDR3 sequence: CASSAGGRRETQYF. The CDR3 DNA reads TGTGCCAGCAGTGCGGGGGGAAGGCGAGAGACCCAGTACTTC.

The chain carries TRBV11-2 and TRBJ2-3; D is possibly TRBD2 (5 bases). V lost 0 bases, J lost 2 bases, and 12 bases lay in between. The length of the CDR3 is 16 residues. Germline CDR1 and CDR2: SGHAT and FQNNGV. CDR3 protein: CASSLDLGGLTDTQYF. The CDR3 DNA reads as TGTGCCAGCAGCTTAGATCTGGGCGGGCTCACAGATACGCAGTATTTT.

This clonotype has just a few counts. The chain is built from TRBV5-6 and TRBJ2-7; 10 bases match TRBD1. The CDR3 is 15 amino acids. V dropped 4 bases and J dropped 4; count of bases not matched to a gene: 8. Germline lookup yields CDR1 SGHDT and CDR2 YYEEEE. CDR3 region: CASSVPGTGVYEQYF. The DNA of the CDR3 is TGTGCCAGCAGCGTTCCCGGGACAGGGGTTTACGAGCAGTACTTC.

This chain uses TRBV5-1 with TRBJ2-1, with TRBD2 matching 8 bases. The CDR3 is made up of 15 amino acids. Germline CDR1 and CDR2: SGHRS and YFSETQ. V lost 7 bases and J lost 5; bases outside the gene matches: 11. CDR3 protein: CASRAVGRGDNEQFF. The CDR3 DNA is TGCGCCAGCCGCGCCGTCGGGAGGGGGGACAATGAGCAGTTCTTC.

The chain carries TRBV2 and TRBJ2-7; a possible D gene is TRBD2 (6 bases). V was trimmed by 7 bases and J by 6 bases, leaving 19 bases between them. Germline loops: CDR1 SNHLY, CDR2 FYNNEI. The CDR3 is 14 residues long. The CDR3 reads CASTSEMRGFEQYF. The CDR3 coding sequence is TGTGCCAGCACCTCGGAGATGCGGGGATTCGAGCAGTACTTC.

This clonotype was observed a few times. The rearrangement links TRBV20-1 to TRBJ2-1; 8 bases are shared with TRBD2. The CDR3 runs 15 residues. Germline V gene sequence: CDR1 DFQATT, CDR2 SNEGSKA (reference sequence). V shed 4 bases, J shed 0 bases, and the junction held 5 bases outside the gene matches. The CDR3 DNA sequence: TGCAGTGCTACCCCCGGGACTAGCTCCTACAATGAGCAGTTCTTC. Translating gives CSATPGTSSYNEQFF.

Here the CDR3 reads CASSYGGQGYTDTQYF. DNA for the CDR3: TGTGCCAGCAGTTACGGGGGACAGGGGTACACAGATACGCAGTATTTT. The chain uses TRBV6-5 and TRBJ2-3, with 10 nucleotides matching TRBD1. The CDR3 extends over 16 amino acids. Germline V gives CDR1 MNHEY, CDR2 SVGAGI. V lost 2 bases to trimming and J lost 2 bases; unmatched junction nucleotides: 4.

This clonotype was seen more than once but under ten times. V is TRBV5-1 and J is TRBJ2-3, with D possibly matching TRBD1 (5 bases). V was clipped by 0 bases and J by 0 bases, with 11 bases between them. The CDR3 contains 16 residues. Per the germline V gene, CDR1 is SGHRS and CDR2 is YFSETQ. CDR3 protein: CASSLGGQISTDTQYF. DNA for the CDR3: TGCGCCAGCAGCTTGGGAGGACAAATTAGCACAGATACGCAGTATTTT.

In this sample, this clonotype turned up a few times. The V and J genes are TRBV2 and TRBJ2-1, with D possibly being TRBD1 or TRBD2 (5 bases each). V was clipped by 11 bases and J by 7 bases, with 9 bases between them. Looked up from germline, CDR1 is SNHLY and CDR2 is FYNNEI. This CDR3 contains 10 residues. CDR3: CAGGRNEQFF. Here the CDR3 DNA reads TGTGCCGGGGGTCGGAATGAGCAGTTCTTC.

This chain links TRBV5-1 with TRBJ2-1; 7 bases map to TRBD2. The ends lost 5 bases at V and 8 bases at J; junction bases unmatched: 10. Per germline, CDR1 SGHRS and CDR2 YFSETQ. CDR3 length: 14 amino acids. The CDR3 DNA follows: TGCGCCAGCAGTGAGCGGGGACCCAGGGATGAGCAGTTCTTC. It translates to CASSERGPRDEQFF.

Many counts were recorded for this clonotype. V and J are TRBV2 and TRBJ2-3; no reliable D call. The CDR3 consists of 14 residues. V lost 8 bases and J lost 1, with 13 bases in between. CDR1 SNHLY and CDR2 FYNNEI come from the germline V gene. The CDR3 coding sequence is TGTGCCAGCCTTAGGAGAGAGGGCACAGATACGCAGTATTTT. Encoded protein: CASLRREGTDTQYF.

J is TRBJ2-2 and V is TRBV6-1; 10 bases are shared with TRBD1. CDR3 length equals 18 residues. V was pared by 5 bases and J by 2 bases, with 11 bases of the junction left unmatched. Germline CDR1 reads MNHNS; CDR2 reads SASEGT. The CDR3 loop is CASSRSRTGGVNTGELFF. The CDR3 nucleotides are TGTGCCAGCAGTCGATCCAGGACAGGGGGGGTCAACACCGGGGAGCTGTTTTTT.